Listed below are T cell receptor beta chains from one sample, sequenced in a study of siplizumab effects on memory and regulatory T cells. This table comes from immunoSEQ multiplex PCR, and its TCRdb copy is limited to in-frame clones, with some not included. The sample contains about 97,000 clones, nearly 95% of which appear only once. The material sequenced was non-Treg CD4+ T cells sorted from blood. These receptor sequences come from a human donor in good health. Both conserved end residues are part of each CDR3. Each record gives: clone size, V gene, J gene, D gene, CDR3 length, CDR3 protein, CDR3 DNA. D genes are given only for firm matches. Only some rows state a clone size, as once, few, many or a class for expanded clones.

clone_size: -; v_call: TRBV29-1; j_call: TRBJ1-1; d_call: TRBD1; cdr3_length: 14; cdr3_aa: CSVERDRGRTEAFF; cdr3_nt: TGCAGCGTTGAAAGGGACAGGGGCCGCACTGAAGCTTTCTTT
clone_size: -; v_call: TRBV9; j_call: TRBJ1-1; d_call: -; cdr3_length: 13; cdr3_aa: CASSEGQTTEAFF; cdr3_nt: TGTGCCAGCAGCGAAGGACAGACCACTGAAGCTTTCTTT
clone_size: once; v_call: TRBV9; j_call: TRBJ2-7; d_call: -; cdr3_length: 14; cdr3_aa: CASSEGLWDYEQYF; cdr3_nt: TGTGCCAGCAGCGAGGGGTTATGGGACTACGAGCAGTACTTC
clone_size: -; v_call: TRBV11-3; j_call: TRBJ2-1; d_call: TRBD2; cdr3_length: 15; cdr3_aa: CASSLQSGAYNEQFF; cdr3_nt: TGTGCCAGCAGCCTACAAAGCGGGGCTTACAATGAGCAGTTCTTC
clone_size: -; v_call: TRBV19; j_call: TRBJ1-3; d_call: -; cdr3_length: 14; cdr3_aa: CATGPRISGNTIYF; cdr3_nt: TGTGCCACAGGTCCCAGGATCTCTGGAAACACCATATATTTT
clone_size: -; v_call: TRBV27; j_call: TRBJ1-1; d_call: -; cdr3_length: 16; cdr3_aa: CASRERKRDLNTEAFF; cdr3_nt: TGTGCCAGCAGGGAGAGAAAGCGGGACCTGAACACTGAAGCTTTCTTT
clone_size: -; v_call: TRBV4-1; j_call: TRBJ1-2; d_call: -; cdr3_length: 15; cdr3_aa: CASSQVRGALYGYTF; cdr3_nt: TGCGCCAGCAGCCAAGTGAGGGGCGCACTCTATGGCTACACCTTC
clone_size: -; v_call: TRBV11-3; j_call: TRBJ2-2; d_call: TRBD1; cdr3_length: 15; cdr3_aa: CASSGRTGSTGELFF; cdr3_nt: TGTGCCAGCAGCGGCCGGACAGGGAGCACCGGGGAGCTGTTTTTT
clone_size: few; v_call: TRBV28; j_call: TRBJ2-4; d_call: TRBD1; cdr3_length: 18; cdr3_aa: CASSSYYRGQLAKNIQYF; cdr3_nt: TGTGCCAGCAGTTCATACTACAGGGGGCAATTAGCCAAAAACATTCAGTACTTC
clone_size: -; v_call: TRBV7-8; j_call: TRBJ1-4; d_call: -; cdr3_length: 13; cdr3_aa: CASSPGPGEKLFF; cdr3_nt: TGTGCCAGCAGCCCCGGTCCTGGGGAAAAACTGTTTTTT
clone_size: -; v_call: TRBV4-2; j_call: TRBJ2-2; d_call: TRBD2; cdr3_length: 17; cdr3_aa: CASSQDRVAGESGELFF; cdr3_nt: TGTGCCAGCAGCCAAGATCGGGTAGCGGGAGAATCCGGGGAGCTGTTTTTT
clone_size: once; v_call: TRBV6-1; j_call: TRBJ1-2; d_call: -; cdr3_length: 12; cdr3_aa: CASSEGPGGYTF; cdr3_nt: TGTGCCAGCAGTGAGGGGCCCGGTGGCTACACCTTC
clone_size: once; v_call: TRBV7-2; j_call: TRBJ1-1; d_call: TRBD1; cdr3_length: 14; cdr3_aa: CASSPGQGGAEAFF; cdr3_nt: TGTGCCAGCAGCCCTGGACAGGGCGGCGCTGAAGCTTTCTTT
clone_size: -; v_call: TRBV19; j_call: TRBJ1-2; d_call: -; cdr3_length: 14; cdr3_aa: CASSIGGANYGYTF; cdr3_nt: TGTGCCAGTAGTATCGGCGGAGCTAACTATGGCTACACCTTC
clone_size: -; v_call: TRBV6-6; j_call: TRBJ1-1; d_call: -; cdr3_length: 15; cdr3_aa: CASGGAVLGRTEAFF; cdr3_nt: TGTGCCAGCGGAGGGGCAGTTCTCGGGAGGACTGAAGCTTTCTTT
clone_size: -; v_call: TRBV7-3; j_call: TRBJ2-3; d_call: TRBD1; cdr3_length: 15; cdr3_aa: CASSLKGGSGDTQYF; cdr3_nt: TGTGCCAGCAGCTTAAAAGGGGGCTCGGGAGATACGCAGTATTTT
clone_size: few; v_call: TRBV21-1; j_call: TRBJ1-1; d_call: -; cdr3_length: 13; cdr3_aa: CASSKIGDTEAFF; cdr3_nt: TGTGCCAGCAGCAAAATAGGGGATACTGAAGCTTTCTTT
clone_size: -; v_call: TRBV7-8; j_call: TRBJ2-1; d_call: TRBD2; cdr3_length: 16; cdr3_aa: CASSSLAGIYYNEQFF; cdr3_nt: TGTGCCAGCAGCTCTCTAGCGGGGATCTACTACAATGAGCAGTTCTTC
clone_size: -; v_call: TRBV9; j_call: TRBJ2-5; d_call: TRBD2; cdr3_length: 16; cdr3_aa: CASSEAGGRAGETQYF; cdr3_nt: TGTGCCAGCAGCGAAGCGGGCGGGAGGGCCGGAGAGACCCAGTACTTC
clone_size: -; v_call: TRBV5-1; j_call: TRBJ2-2; d_call: TRBD2; cdr3_length: 19; cdr3_aa: CASSLRQTGLAVNTGELFF; cdr3_nt: TGCGCCAGCAGCTTGAGGCAGACCGGACTAGCGGTGAACACCGGGGAGCTGTTTTTT
clone_size: -; v_call: TRBV6-1; j_call: TRBJ2-7; d_call: -; cdr3_length: 14; cdr3_aa: CASGAGTGNHEQYF; cdr3_nt: TGTGCCAGCGGAGCCGGGACTGGCAACCACGAGCAGTACTTC
clone_size: -; v_call: TRBV5-4; j_call: TRBJ2-7; d_call: -; cdr3_length: 14; cdr3_aa: CASSERLRKNEQYF; cdr3_nt: TGTGCCAGCAGCGAGCGTTTGCGGAAAAACGAGCAGTACTTC
clone_size: few; v_call: TRBV29-1; j_call: TRBJ1-1; d_call: -; cdr3_length: 13; cdr3_aa: CSATGQLDTEAFF; cdr3_nt: TGCAGCGCCACGGGCCAGCTGGACACTGAAGCTTTCTTT
clone_size: once; v_call: TRBV28; j_call: TRBJ1-3; d_call: TRBD1; cdr3_length: 19; cdr3_aa: CASSSLPGQGFYSGNTIYF; cdr3_nt: TGTGCCAGCAGTTCCCTTCCGGGACAGGGCTTTTACTCTGGAAACACCATATATTTT
clone_size: once; v_call: TRBV19; j_call: TRBJ2-5; d_call: -; cdr3_length: 15; cdr3_aa: CASSIGGTTEETQYF; cdr3_nt: TGTGCCAGTAGTATCGGGGGGACAACAGAAGAGACCCAGTACTTC
clone_size: -; v_call: TRBV28; j_call: TRBJ2-5; d_call: TRBD2; cdr3_length: 15; cdr3_aa: CASNTLAVYKETQYF; cdr3_nt: TGTGCCAGCAACACCCTAGCGGTATACAAAGAGACCCAGTACTTC